This TCR beta chain comes out of a study of graft-versus-host responses after intestinal transplantation (dated by TCRdb to about 2021). At the level of the whole study: The transplants that recipients received were multivisceral, liver-intestinal, or isolated intestinal. Every recipient was given anti-thymocyte globulin induction, then maintenance tacrolimus and steroids for about three years. After intestinal transplantation, graft-versus-host and host-versus-graft alloreactive T cell clones were followed in the graft, circulation and bone marrow using bulk TCR-beta CDR3 sequencing. The cohort enrolled approximately 24 intestinal transplant recipients, one of whom was a retransplant, and a few patients without pretransplant specimens were excluded. Donor T cell macrochimerism was defined as a peak of at least 4% donor T cells among recipient peripheral blood mononuclear cells. To identify alloreactive clones, pre-transplant mixed lymphocyte reaction products were sequenced and compared with unstimulated pre-transplant donor and recipient T cells. Rather than going through the commercial service, samples from three later patients were sequenced in-house on an Illumina MiSeq and processed with MiXCR.

Points on this clone: What antigen it recognizes has not been identified. No much larger clone is present one base from it, and per-base qualities are unavailable.

Trimming leaves V shorter by 1 base and J shorter by 2 bases, with the junction holding 1 base beyond the gene matches. Per the germline V gene (reference sequence), LNHNV is the CDR1 and YYDKDF is the CDR2. The CDR3, from cysteine to phenylalanine, totals 15 residues. The DNA shown is the 45-base CDR3, in frame from base 1. Libraries were prepared through the immunoSEQ multiplex PCR assay. For most patients, genomic DNA was subjected to high-throughput TCR-beta CDR3 sequencing by Adaptive Biotechnologies. As for the original processing: Adaptive's ImmunoSEQ software supplied the TCR sequencing data for roughly 17 patients, while MiXCR and VDJtools were used to process a few other patients. CDR3 nucleotide sequences shared between donor and recipient were removed because their origin could not be assigned. At least 2-fold expansion over unstimulated cells and a minimum CFSE-low frequency of 0.002% (template counts) or 0.001% (read counts) were required for clones to be classified as alloreactive. Mappable clones were those detected in sequenced pre-transplant spleen, lymph node, or MLR CFSE-low populations of the donor or recipient. Cumulative frequency of alloreactive clones was calculated as a percentage of all sequences weighted by copy number. TCRdb mirrors the immuneACCESS table, restricted to in-frame sequences. Some clones are absent from its copies; in checked studies, under half trace to an unresolved V gene, and the reason for the others is unknown. Clone size and the V and J calls come from that table; the DNA yielded D and trimming. The sample table shows more than 25,000 clones, and approximately 96% are seen once. The top ten clonotypes cover about 0.8% of the sample.

On the study overall, not on this receptor specifically: GvH clones were found in recipient bone marrow, and some of the GvH clones appeared earlier in ileal mucosa or blood, which is consistent with an intestinal mucosal origin. Peak levels of circulating GvH clones were associated with declines in HvG clones early after transplant. High GvH to HvG T cell clonal ratios were observed in the allografts of patients with donor T cell macrochimerism. Conclusions were limited by the relatively low number and heterogeneity of intestinal transplant patients.

Blood samples were collected up to 4 times in the first month after transplant and then at least monthly when available. Sequenced material: PBMCs, taken just over 29 days after intestinal transplant. The clonotype was recovered from a human patient who received an intestinal transplant, so some T cells may come from the graft donor. The rearrangement joined TRBV15 to TRBJ2-3; a stretch of 9 junction bases matches TRBD1. Read as DNA, the sequence is TGTGCCACCAGCAGAGGGACAGGGGCCACAGATACGCAGTATTTT. This translates into CATSRGTGATDTQYF.